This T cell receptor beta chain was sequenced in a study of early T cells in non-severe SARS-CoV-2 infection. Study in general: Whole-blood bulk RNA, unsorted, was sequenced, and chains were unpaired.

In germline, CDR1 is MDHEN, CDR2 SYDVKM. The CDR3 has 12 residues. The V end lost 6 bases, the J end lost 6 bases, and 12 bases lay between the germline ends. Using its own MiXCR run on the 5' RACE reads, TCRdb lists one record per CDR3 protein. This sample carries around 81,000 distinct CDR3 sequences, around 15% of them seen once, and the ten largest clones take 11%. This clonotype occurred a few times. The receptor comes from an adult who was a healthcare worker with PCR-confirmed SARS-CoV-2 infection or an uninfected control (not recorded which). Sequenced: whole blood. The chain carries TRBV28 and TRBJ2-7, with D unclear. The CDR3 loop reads CASRTTETEQYF. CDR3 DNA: TGTGCCAGCAGAACAACTGAAACCGAGCAGTACTTC.